This TCR beta chain appears in the sequencing data of a study of blood T cell repertoires in COVID-19. V lost 5 bases and J 0 bases, leaving 13 bases between the germline ends. Looked up from germline, CDR1 is SEHNR and CDR2 is FQNEAQ (reference sequence). The CDR3 has 15 amino acids. Profiling relied on immunoSEQ multiplex PCR, and the TCRdb table lists in-frame clones only, not all of them. Altogether some 200,000 clones are present, roughly 94% being singletons, with the ten largest covering roughly 0.76%. The chain carries TRBV7-9 and TRBJ1-1; a possible D gene is TRBD1 (6 bases). Sequenced: peripheral blood. The TCR comes from a man younger than 45 with COVID-19, enrolled during active disease. The CDR3 sequence: CASSRGQTLNTEAFF. The CDR3 nucleotides read TGTGCCAGCAGCCGAGGACAGACCCTGAACACTGAAGCTTTCTTT.